This T cell receptor (beta chain) was sequenced in a study of memory CD4+ T cells and cytomegalovirus serostatus. Study results and limitations: Each of approximately 70 CMV-associated TCRbeta sequences occurred in one to five individuals. CMV serostatus prediction reached median AUC roughly 0.95, or 0.91 with US-trained model.

The assay was immunoSEQ multiplex PCR, and TCRdb's table has in-frame clones only and misses some. The sample carries tens of thousands of clones, around 80% recorded once. Single viable CD3+CD4+CD8-CD45RO+ cells were sorted as the memory CD4+ T cells. Remarks on this clone: Antigen unknown.

V dropped 6 bases and J dropped 13; count of bases not matched to a gene: 10. The germline CDR1 and CDR2 sequences are MNHNS and SASEGT. The CDR3 is 13 amino acids. The chain joins TRBV6-1 to TRBJ2-1; 9 bases align to TRBD1. The sequence was collected from an adult in good health and CMV-seronegative. Specimen: memory CD4+ T cells from blood. This CDR3 reads CASRPTTGGGQFF. In DNA form, the CDR3 reads TGTGCCAGCAGGCCAACCACAGGGGGCGGTCAGTTCTTC.